The 21 T cell receptor beta chains listed next were all sequenced from one sample in a study of cytomegalovirus exposure and HLA in healthy donors. A multiplex PCR was run with 60 Vbeta primers and 13 Jbeta primers. TCRdb keeps only in-frame clones here, not all; method: immunoSEQ multiplex PCR. Among about 130,000 clones listed, 17% were seen once. The sequencing input was PBMCs. These receptors were taken from a female donor in good health and CMV-seropositive.

There are a few counts of this clone. This sequence joins TRBV5-1 and TRBJ1-2; D possibly corresponds to TRBD1 (6 bases). This CDR3 spans 15 amino acids. V lost 0 bases, J lost 3 bases, and 12 bases lay in between. The germline V gene encodes CDR1 SGHRS and CDR2 YFSETQ. CDR3 DNA: TGCGCCAGCAGCTTGGACAGGGCCTTTGACTATGGCTACACCTTC. Translated, it gives CASSLDRAFDYGYTF.

The V and J genes are TRBV27 and TRBJ1-2; no clear D gene. Trimming pared 5 bases from V and 7 bases from J, leaving 17 bases between. Germline V gene data show CDR1 as MNHEY and CDR2 as SMNVEV (reference sequence). The CDR3 sequence is 14 residues long. The chain's CDR3 is CASSRNSLSGGYTF. CDR3 bases: TGTGCCAGCAGTCGAAACAGCCTCTCTGGTGGCTACACCTTC.

This clone appeared a few times. The chain is built from TRBV9 and TRBJ2-3, with D unclear. V gave up 0 bases and J gave up 2 bases, with 4 bases separating them. Per the germline V gene, CDR1 is SGDLS and CDR2 is YYNGEE. The CDR3 is 13 amino acids. The CDR3 DNA is TGTGCCAGCAGCGTAGCCGTCACAGATACGCAGTATTTT. Residues: CASSVAVTDTQYF.

This CDR3 reads CAISGTSGNRRPDTQYF. In DNA form, the CDR3 reads TGTGCCATCAGTGGGACTAGCGGGAACCGGCGTCCAGATACGCAGTATTTT. This chain links TRBV10-3 with TRBJ2-3; 12 bases are shared with TRBD2. CDR3 length: 17 amino acids. CDR1 and CDR2 (germline): ENHRY, SYGVKD. V gave up 4 bases and J gave up 4 bases; unmatched junction bases: 9.

In this sample, this clone turned up a few times. The gene calls are TRBV15 and TRBJ2-3; a weak D match, TRBD1 (5 bases). Germline V gene sequence: CDR1 LNHNV, CDR2 YYDKDF (reference sequence). The CDR3 is 17 residues long. The germline V and J ends were trimmed by 0 bases and 0 bases, with 13 bases remaining between them. CDR3 loop: CATSRDTGYTSTDTQYF. CDR3 coding DNA: TGTGCCACCAGCAGAGACACAGGATACACTAGCACAGATACGCAGTATTTT.

This clone has only a few counts. V gene TRBV5-6 combines with J gene TRBJ2-7; tentatively, D is TRBD2 (5 bases). Per the germline V gene, CDR1 is SGHDT and CDR2 is YYEEEE. This CDR3 is built from 12 residues. V was pared by 4 bases and J by 9 bases, with 14 bases between. The CDR3 DNA reads as TGTGCCAGCAGCACTCTAGCCTCGCCGCAGTACTTC. It specifies CASSTLASPQYF.

The chain carries TRBV4-3 and TRBJ2-5, with TRBD1 identical over 7 bases. The CDR3 totals 15 residues. Trimming at V came to 0 bases and at J to 5 bases, leaving 6 bases not matched to a gene. The germline V gene encodes CDR1 LGHNA and CDR2 YSLEER. The CDR3 protein is CASSQEAGGWETQYF. DNA for the CDR3: TGCGCCAGCAGCCAAGAAGCAGGGGGTTGGGAGACCCAGTACTTC.

V usage is TRBV19 and J usage is TRBJ1-1; D is unresolved. Looked up from germline, CDR1 is LNHDA and CDR2 is SQIVND (reference sequence). V was trimmed by 3 bases and J by 5 bases, leaving 10 bases between them. The CDR3 runs 13 residues. CDR3 sequence reads: CASSMEGETEAFF. Written as DNA, the CDR3 is TGTGCCAGTAGTATGGAGGGAGAGACTGAAGCTTTCTTT.

The J gene is TRBJ1-4, the V gene TRBV27, with 9 bases fitting TRBD1. V lost 4 bases to trimming and J lost 7 bases; unmatched junction nucleotides: 7. Per germline, CDR1 MNHEY and CDR2 SMNVEV (reference sequence). This CDR3 is built from 15 residues. The CDR3 sequence: CASSSLQGAGEKLFF. The CDR3 DNA follows: TGTGCCAGCAGTTCGCTACAGGGGGCAGGTGAAAAACTGTTTTTT.

The chain is built from TRBV6-5 and TRBJ2-1, with a tentative D call TRBD1 (5 bases). Trimming cost V 8 bases and J 2 bases, with 10 bases left between them. Germline CDR1 is MNHEY and CDR2 is SVGAGI. This CDR3 contains 13 residues. CDR3 in DNA: TGTGCCAGCCGGTACAGGCCCTACAATGAGCAGTTCTTC. This translates into CASRYRPYNEQFF.

Only a few counts were recorded for this clone. V and J are TRBV30 and TRBJ1-1; TRBD1 is a possible D gene (6 bases). Trimming shortened V by 3 bases and J by 3 bases, and 8 bases separated the two germline ends. The germline V gene has CDR1 GTSNPN and CDR2 SVGIG (reference sequence). The CDR3 spans 12 residues. The CDR3 DNA reads TGTGCCTGGAGCGCAGGGGACACTGAAGCTTTCTTT. This codes for CAWSAGDTEAFF.

The chain has TRBV4-3 and TRBJ2-7, with a tentative D call TRBD1 (6 bases). The CDR3 extends over 16 amino acids. CDR1 LGHNA and CDR2 YSLEER come from the germline V gene. The V gene lost 0 bases and the J gene lost 1 base, with 13 bases spanning the gap. The CDR3 region has the DNA TGCGCCAGCAGCCAAGATTACCACAGGGAGTCCTACGAGCAGTACTTC. This translates into CASSQDYHRESYEQYF.

This clone has more than one count but fewer than ten. The J gene is TRBJ2-1, the V gene TRBV11-3; 12 nucleotides line up with TRBD2. The junction had 10 bases not matched to a gene; V was cut back by 4 bases and J by 9 bases. The germline CDR1 and CDR2 sequences are SGHNT and YENEEA. CDR3 size: 16 residues. CDR3 sequence (DNA): TGTGCCAGCAGCTCAGGCCTCGGACTAGCGGGGAGTGAGCAGTTCTTC. The encoded protein is CASSSGLGLAGSEQFF.

J is TRBJ2-1 and V is TRBV9, with 10 bases fitting TRBD2. The CDR3 sequence is 18 residues long. In germline, CDR1 is SGDLS, CDR2 YYNGEE. V was clipped by 0 bases and J by 4 bases; unmatched bases: 10. In DNA form, the CDR3 reads TGTGCCAGCAGCGTAGGGGTCCTAGCGGGAGTGGGTTACAATGAGCAGTTCTTC. This codes for CASSVGVLAGVGYNEQFF.

This clone was observed a handful of times. The chain links TRBV9 to TRBJ2-5; 7 nucleotides line up with TRBD1. This CDR3 spans 14 amino acids. The V gene end was trimmed by 3 bases and the J gene end by 4 bases; junction bases not matched to a gene: 6. From germline, CDR1 is SGDLS and CDR2 YYNGEE. The CDR3 bases are TGTGCCAGCAGCGAGAGGGGGCGCGGAGAGACCCAGTACTTC. It translates to CASSERGRGETQYF.

The chain combines TRBV27 with TRBJ1-5; unclear D gene. Germline CDR1 reads MNHEY; CDR2 reads SMNVEV (reference sequence). V was pared by 4 bases and J by 0 bases, with 13 bases between. There are 16 residues in the CDR3. In nucleotides, the CDR3 is TGTGCCAGCAGTTCAACCGTTGGCGGTAGCAATCAGCCCCAGCATTTT. Protein: CASSSTVGGSNQPQHF.

The V and J genes are TRBV30 and TRBJ2-2, with 8 bases lining up with TRBD1. CDR1 GTSNPN and CDR2 SVGIG come from the germline V gene (reference sequence). The CDR3 spans 15 residues. V lost 2 bases and J lost 4; bases outside the gene matches: 6. The chain's CDR3 is CAWSPGTGSTGELFF. The CDR3, as DNA: TGTGCCTGGAGTCCCGGGACAGGCAGCACCGGGGAGCTGTTTTTT.

This chain joins TRBV4-3 and TRBJ2-2; possibly TRBD2 for D (5 bases). Trimming pared 3 bases from V and 6 bases from J, leaving 11 bases between. This CDR3 spans 14 amino acids. The germline V gene encodes CDR1 LGHNA and CDR2 YSLEER. Written as DNA, the CDR3 is TGCGCCAGCAGCCAGGACTTCTTTCCCGGGGAGCTGTTTTTT. Its protein product is CASSQDFFPGELFF.

This clone was observed a handful of times. This rearrangement joins TRBV5-1 to TRBJ2-2; D is possibly TRBD2 (5 bases). This CDR3 is 14 amino acids long. The V end lost 4 bases, the J end lost 4 bases, and 11 bases lay between the germline ends. Germline assignment: CDR1 SGHRS and CDR2 YFSETQ. CDR3 nucleotides: TGCGCCAGCAGCCTACGGACTTTCACCGGGGAGCTGTTTTTT. This gives the protein CASSLRTFTGELFF. Looking up the rest from reference TRBV5-1 and TRBJ2-2 gives the full variable domain: KAGVTQTPRYLIKTRGQQVTLSCSPISGHRSVSWYQQTPGQGLQFLFEYFSETQRNKGNFPGRFSGRQFSNSRSEMNVSTLELGDSALYLCASSLRTFTGELFFGEGSRLTVL.

The chain uses TRBV29-1 and TRBJ2-1; 7 bases are a match to TRBD1. CDR3 length: 16 amino acids. From germline, CDR1 is SQVTM and CDR2 ANQGSEA. The V segment lost 3 bases and the J segment 3 bases; nucleotides outside the gene matches: 11. The CDR3 is CSVELLEAGGYNEQFF. The CDR3 bases are TGCAGCGTTGAGCTCTTGGAGGCAGGGGGCTACAATGAGCAGTTCTTC.

The chain is built from TRBV5-4 and TRBJ2-5; D may be TRBD2 (5 bases). CDR1 and CDR2 (germline): SGHNT, YYREEE (reference sequence). The CDR3 runs to 15 residues. V dropped 5 bases and J dropped 3 bases, with 17 bases sitting between them. This CDR3 is CASRDGGLVKETQYF. The CDR3 bases are TGTGCCAGCAGGGATGGCGGACTGGTGAAAGAGACCCAGTACTTC.